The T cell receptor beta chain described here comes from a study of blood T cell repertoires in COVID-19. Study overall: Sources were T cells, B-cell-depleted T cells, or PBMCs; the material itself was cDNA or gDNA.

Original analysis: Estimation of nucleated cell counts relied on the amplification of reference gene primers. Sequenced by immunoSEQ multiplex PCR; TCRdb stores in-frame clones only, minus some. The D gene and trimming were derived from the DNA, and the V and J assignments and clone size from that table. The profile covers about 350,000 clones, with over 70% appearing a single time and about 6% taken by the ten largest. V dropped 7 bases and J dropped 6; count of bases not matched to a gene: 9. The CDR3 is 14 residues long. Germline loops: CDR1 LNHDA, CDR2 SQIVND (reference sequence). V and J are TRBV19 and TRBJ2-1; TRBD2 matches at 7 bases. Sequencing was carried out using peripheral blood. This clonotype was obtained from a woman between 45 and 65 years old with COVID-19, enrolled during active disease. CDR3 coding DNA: TGTGCCAGTACTTGGTGGGAGGGCCGCAATGAGCAGTTCTTC. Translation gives CASTWWEGRNEQFF.